Listed here are 31 T cell receptor beta chains from one sample, sequenced in a study of CD8 T cells in ankylosing spondylitis. In TCRdb, the 5' RACE reads were re-called with MiXCR into one record per CDR3 protein. The sample contains 300,000 to 400,000 distinct CDR3 sequences, about 20% of which appear only once. Specimen: blood, either unsorted or a sorted T cell fraction (not recorded which). These receptors were obtained from a male donor with ankylosing spondylitis or in good health (not recorded which).

The genes are TRBV9 and TRBJ2-5; 8 nucleotides line up with TRBD1. Losses at the gene ends were 0 bases for V and 5 bases for J; bases not matched to a gene: 3. This CDR3 contains 14 residues. Germline V gene sequence: CDR1 SGDLS, CDR2 YYNGEE. The CDR3 is CASSVGDRMETQYF. In DNA form, the CDR3 reads TGTGCCAGCAGCGTAGGGGACAGGATGGAGACCCAGTACTTC.

This clonotype was counted only a few times. The chain is built from TRBV5-1 and TRBJ1-4, with unresolved D. Trimming took off 4 bases at V and 8 bases at J, with 18 bases between the two ends. This CDR3 has 15 amino acids. Germline assignment: CDR1 SGHRS and CDR2 YFSETQ. This CDR3 is CASSPGGRGQEKLFF. CDR3 nucleotide sequence: TGCGCCAGCAGCCCGGGCGGCCGCGGGCAAGAAAAACTGTTTTTT.

This clonotype appeared many times. This chain uses TRBV28 with TRBJ2-5; 8 nucleotides align to TRBD2. V gave up 6 bases and J gave up 2 bases; unmatched junction bases: 8. CDR3 size: 15 residues. Germline values: CDR1 MDHEN, CDR2 SYDVKM. The CDR3 protein is CASSPGGGTQETQYF. The CDR3 DNA follows: TGTGCCAGCAGCCCCGGGGGGGGGACTCAAGAGACCCAGTACTTC.

The rearrangement links TRBV5-1 to TRBJ2-3; D gene uncertain. The CDR3 has 13 amino acids. Germline CDR1 reads SGHRS; CDR2 reads YFSETQ. Trimming shortened V by 4 bases and J by 4 bases, and 10 bases separated the two germline ends. The CDR3 DNA is TGCGCCAGCAGCCCCCCTCGGCCAGATACGCAGTATTTT. The encoded protein is CASSPPRPDTQYF. Full variable domain (missing parts from reference TRBV5-1 and TRBJ2-3): KAGVTQTPRYLIKTRGQQVTLSCSPISGHRSVSWYQQTPGQGLQFLFEYFSETQRNKGNFPGRFSGRQFSNSRSEMNVSTLELGDSALYLCASSPPRPDTQYFGPGTRLTVL.

The V gene is TRBV7-2, the J gene TRBJ1-2; the match to TRBD1 covers 9 bases. In germline, CDR1 is SGHTA, CDR2 FQGNSA. J lost 8 bases, V lost 1 base, and 2 bases had no gene match. CDR3 length: 13 residues. DNA of the CDR3: TGTGCCAGCAGCTTAGTGACAGGGGGAGGCTACACCTTC. Translation: CASSLVTGGGYTF.

The chain combines TRBV7-9 with TRBJ2-3, with a tentative D call TRBD1 (5 bases). The CDR3 is 16 amino acids. Germline CDR1 SEHNR, CDR2 FQNEAQ (reference sequence). V gave up 5 bases and J gave up 2 bases, with 17 bases separating them. The CDR3 sequence is CASSHMGQGFTDTQYF. In DNA, the CDR3 is TGTGCCAGCAGCCACATGGGTCAGGGCTTCACAGATACGCAGTATTTT. The full variable domain, completed using reference TRBV7-9 and TRBJ2-3, is DTGVSQNPRHKITKRGQNVTFRCDPISEHNRLYWYRQTLGQGPEFLTYFQNEAQLEKSRLLSDRFSAERPKGSFSTLEIQRTEQGDSAMYLCASSHMGQGFTDTQYFGPGTRLTVL.

The V and J genes are TRBV5-6 and TRBJ2-1; D perhaps matches TRBD1 (6 bases). V gave up 2 bases and J gave up 4 bases, with 10 bases separating them. Germline lookup yields CDR1 SGHDT and CDR2 YYEEEE. This CDR3 is 14 amino acids long. CDR3 coding DNA: TGTGCCAGCAGCTTTCGACAGGCATACAATGAGCAGTTCTTC. It yields the protein CASSFRQAYNEQFF.

In its sample, this clonotype was seen a few times. The CDR3 DNA reads as TGTGCCAGCAGCTTGATGACAGGGGATGCCTACGAGCAGTACTTC. Amino acid sequence: CASSLMTGDAYEQYF. This sequence joins TRBV5-6 and TRBJ2-7; 8 bases line up with TRBD1. The CDR3 is made up of 15 amino acids. The germline CDR1 and CDR2 sequences are SGHDT and YYEEEE. The V gene end was trimmed by 1 base and the J gene end by 2 bases; junction bases not matched to a gene: 5. Filled out from reference TRBV5-6 and TRBJ2-7, the complete variable domain reads DAGVTQSPTHLIKTRGQQVTLRCSPKSGHDTVSWYQQALGQGPQFIFQYYEEEERQRGNFPDRFSGHQFPNYSSELNVNALLLGDSALYLCASSLMTGDAYEQYFGPGTRLTVT.

This clonotype was counted between two and nine times. This chain uses TRBV6-1 with TRBJ2-3, with 10 bases identical to TRBD2. This CDR3 spans 15 amino acids. The ends lost 7 bases at V and 4 bases at J; junction bases unmatched: 8. The germline gives CDR1 MNHNS, CDR2 SASEGT. The CDR3 loop is CASTTLAGGADTQYF. CDR3 DNA sequence: TGTGCCAGCACAACTTTAGCGGGGGGAGCAGATACGCAGTATTTT.

The rearrangement joins TRBV4-1 to TRBJ2-2, with no clear D. The CDR3 is 15 residues long. Germline CDR1 is MGHRA and CDR2 is YSYEKL. V dropped 1 base and J dropped 4 bases, with 10 bases sitting between them. CDR3 DNA: TGCGCCAGCAGCCAAGTTGGCCTCCTCACCGGGGAGCTGTTTTTT. Translated, it gives CASSQVGLLTGELFF.

This clonotype was detected ten times or more. V usage is TRBV29-1 and J usage is TRBJ2-1; D possibly corresponds to TRBD2 (6 bases). Trimming shortened V by 3 bases and J by 0 bases, and 9 bases separated the two germline ends. The CDR3 extends over 14 amino acids. The germline CDR1 and CDR2 sequences are SQVTM and ANQGSEA. DNA of the CDR3: TGCAGCGTTGAGGAGGGCGACTCCTACAATGAGCAGTTCTTC. Protein product: CSVEEGDSYNEQFF.

The chain uses TRBV5-1 and TRBJ2-7; maybe TRBD1 (7 bases). Germline values: CDR1 SGHRS, CDR2 YFSETQ. V was cut by 0 bases and J by 1 base, with 14 bases left in between. CDR3 length: 16 amino acids. CDR3 DNA: TGCGCCAGCAGCTTGGACTTATCAGGGGGGTCCTACGAGCAGTACTTC. Encoded protein: CASSLDLSGGSYEQYF.

The rearrangement joins TRBV29-1 to TRBJ2-7; TRBD2 is a possible D gene (7 bases). Trimming removed 4 bases at V and 7 bases at J, with 20 bases between. From germline, CDR1 is SQVTM and CDR2 ANQGSEA. This CDR3 region has 14 residues. The CDR3 reads CSVAGGRSPSEQYF. The CDR3 DNA reads as TGCAGCGTTGCGGGGGGCAGGAGTCCGTCAGAGCAGTACTTC.

J is TRBJ2-1 and V is TRBV7-9; D remains unclear. Per the germline V gene, CDR1 is SEHNR and CDR2 is FQNEAQ (reference sequence). CDR3 length: 12 residues. V lost 2 bases and J 6 bases, leaving 5 bases between the germline ends. The CDR3 nucleotides are TGTGCCAGCAGCTTACAAACCAATGAGCAGTTCTTC. This sequence encodes CASSLQTNEQFF.

This chain connects TRBV9 to TRBJ2-7, with D possibly being TRBD1 or TRBD2 (5 bases each). V was shortened by 0 bases and J by 5 bases, with 12 bases between the two germline ends. The germline V gene has CDR1 SGDLS and CDR2 YYNGEE. The CDR3 runs 14 residues. The CDR3 region has the DNA TGTGCCAGCAGCGTAGGGGGGAGTCTCGACGAGCAGTACTTC. It translates to CASSVGGSLDEQYF.

This clonotype was seen only a few times. The V gene is TRBV29-1, the J gene TRBJ2-6, with D tentatively TRBD1 or TRBD2 (6 bases each). Trimming shortened V by 5 bases and J by 3 bases, and 14 bases separated the two germline ends. Germline V lookup: CDR1 SQVTM, CDR2 ANQGSEA. The length of the CDR3 is 15 residues. CDR3 sequence: CSVRGALDGANVLTF. CDR3 nucleotides: TGCAGCGTTAGGGGGGCCCTAGATGGGGCCAACGTCCTGACTTTC. The complete variable domain, with remaining parts taken from reference TRBV29-1 and TRBJ2-6, reads SAVISQKPSRDICQRGTSLTIQCQVDSQVTMMFWYRQQPGQSLTLIATANQGSEATYESGFVIDKFPISRPNLTFSTLTVSNMSPEDSSIYLCSVRGALDGANVLTFGAGSRLTVL.

This clonotype was found a few times. The chain uses TRBV7-9 and TRBJ2-2; unclear D gene. V lost 5 bases, J lost 2 bases, and 18 bases lay in between. The CDR3 sequence is 17 residues long. CDR1 SEHNR and CDR2 FQNEAQ come from the germline V gene (reference sequence). CDR3 DNA sequence: TGTGCCAGCAGCCCCTGGGAAGGGTGGATAAACACCGGGGAGCTGTTTTTT. Its translation: CASSPWEGWINTGELFF.

This clonotype has a handful of counts. The chain links TRBV7-2 to TRBJ2-7; D may be TRBD1 (5 bases). The CDR3 loop spans 15 amino acids. Germline V gene data show CDR1 as SGHTA and CDR2 as FQGNSA. The V end was cut by 4 bases, the J end by 0 bases, with 13 bases between. CDR3: CASSSPPDISYEQYF. CDR3 DNA sequence: TGTGCCAGCAGCTCCCCGCCGGACATCTCCTACGAGCAGTACTTC.

V gene TRBV25-1 combines with J gene TRBJ2-7; TRBD2 is a possible D gene (7 bases). V shed 8 bases and J shed 3 bases, with 26 bases lying between them. From germline, CDR1 is MGHDK and CDR2 SYGVNS. The CDR3 length is 17 residues. This CDR3 reads CASGLCGGAQSIYEQYF. The DNA for the CDR3 is TGTGCCAGCGGGCTTTGCGGGGGCGCCCAGAGTATCTACGAGCAGTACTTC.

The chain carries TRBV10-2 and TRBJ1-1, with 7 bases identical to TRBD1. This CDR3 has 14 amino acids. The J segment lost 3 bases and the V segment lost 5 bases, leaving 6 bases of the junction unmatched. The germline V gene has CDR1 WSHSY and CDR2 SAAADI. CDR3 sequence reads: CASSYLRGDTEAFF. CDR3 in DNA: TGCGCCAGCAGTTACCTCAGGGGGGACACTGAAGCTTTCTTT.

Only a few counts were recorded for this clonotype. This chain uses TRBV29-1 with TRBJ2-1, with a possible D match to TRBD1 (5 bases). The CDR3 has 15 amino acids. From germline, CDR1 is SQVTM and CDR2 ANQGSEA. Trimming pared 2 bases from V and 6 bases from J, leaving 17 bases between. The CDR3 region has the DNA TGCAGCGTTGAACTTACACAGACAGTCTTCAATGAGCAGTTCTTC. Translated: CSVELTQTVFNEQFF.

The chain employs TRBV12-3 or TRBV12-4 and TRBJ1-5, with TRBD1 identical over 7 bases. V trimming: 5 bases; J trimming: 5 bases; junction bases outside the gene matches: 0. The CDR3 is 12 amino acids. The CDR3 nucleotides read TGTGCCAGCAGTCAGGGGGATCAGCCCCAGCATTTT. Encoded protein: CASSQGDQPQHF.

This clonotype has just a few counts. The J gene is TRBJ2-2, the V gene TRBV15; no clear D gene. The CDR3 has 17 residues. Germline CDR1 and CDR2: LNHNV and YYDKDF (reference sequence). Trimming removed 3 bases at V and 1 base at J, with 15 bases between. The CDR3 nucleotides are TGTGCCACCAGCAGTCTCATGTCGGGTCAGAACACCGGGGAGCTGTTTTTT. Translation gives CATSSLMSGQNTGELFF.

The chain joins TRBV29-1 to TRBJ2-3; 7 bases map to TRBD2. Germline CDR1 reads SQVTM; CDR2 reads ANQGSEA. This CDR3 is built from 16 residues. J was trimmed by 0 bases and V by 4 bases; bases with no gene match: 10. The CDR3 loop is CSVVGGGVPSTDTQYF. CDR3 sequence (DNA): TGCAGCGTTGTGGGGGGGGGTGTTCCTAGCACAGATACGCAGTATTTT.

This clonotype was picked up a small number of times. This chain connects TRBV2 to TRBJ2-1, with D perhaps given as TRBD1 or TRBD2 (5 bases each). CDR1 and CDR2 (germline): SNHLY, FYNNEI. The CDR3 is made up of 18 amino acids. The germline V and J ends were trimmed by 0 bases and 0 bases, with 15 bases remaining between them. CDR3 residues: CASSEAEWGSSSYNEQFF. Written as DNA, the CDR3 is TGTGCCAGCAGTGAAGCCGAGTGGGGGTCCAGCTCCTACAATGAGCAGTTCTTC.

There are a few counts of this clonotype. J is TRBJ2-7 and V is TRBV6-1; no clear D. V shed 3 bases and J shed 0 bases, with 9 bases lying between them. This CDR3 has 14 residues. Germline-derived CDR1 and CDR2 are MNHNS and SASEGT. CDR3 amino acids: CASSDPGYSYEQYF. The CDR3 DNA follows: TGTGCCAGCAGTGACCCTGGGTACTCCTACGAGCAGTACTTC.

The gene calls are TRBV30 and TRBJ2-3; the D is unclear. The CDR3 sequence is 12 residues long. With 8 bases removed from V and 4 bases from J, the gap between germline ends came to 13 bases. CDR1 is GTSNPN, CDR2 SVGIG, per germline (reference sequence). This chain's CDR3 is CAAHQRADTQYF. The CDR3 coding sequence is TGTGCCGCACACCAAAGGGCAGATACGCAGTATTTT.

This clonotype came up a few times. The chain combines TRBV5-5 with TRBJ2-3; 10 bases match TRBD2. The CDR3 has 18 residues. Per germline, CDR1 SGHKS and CDR2 YYEKEE (reference sequence). V gave up 2 bases and J gave up 4 bases; unmatched junction bases: 13. The DNA for the CDR3 is TGTGCCAGCAGCTTACTAGCGGGGTCAACCGTGGGGCCAGATACGCAGTATTTT. Amino acid sequence: CASSLLAGSTVGPDTQYF.

The chain has TRBV28 and TRBJ2-1, with a tentative D call TRBD2 (5 bases). The germline CDR1 and CDR2 sequences are MDHEN and SYDVKM. The CDR3 has 14 residues. With 5 bases removed from V and 8 bases from J, the gap between germline ends came to 16 bases. The CDR3 bases are TGTGCCAGCAGTCCAGGACTGAGCCCCGATGAGCAGTTCTTC. Translating it yields CASSPGLSPDEQFF.

This clonotype has just a few counts. V is TRBV12-3 or TRBV12-4 and J is TRBJ2-6; D ambiguous. The V and J ends lost 5 bases and 4 bases respectively, with 15 bases between them. This CDR3 contains 16 residues. CDR3 sequence reads: CASSPRATRGANVLTF. CDR3 nucleotide sequence: TGTGCCAGCAGTCCCCGGGCTACTCGGGGGGCCAACGTCCTGACTTTC.

The sample holds a few counts of this clonotype. This chain uses TRBV27 with TRBJ2-3, with TRBD2 matching over 7 bases. J gave up 2 bases and V 5 bases, and 19 bases lay outside the gene matches. The germline V gene has CDR1 MNHEY and CDR2 SMNVEV (reference sequence). The CDR3 is made up of 19 amino acids. Here the CDR3 DNA reads TGTGCCAGCAGTCCCCGGGGTTGGGGGGGGTACGGCGACACAGATACGCAGTATTTT. Translated: CASSPRGWGGYGDTDTQYF.